The rows below give T cell receptor beta chains drawn from one sample of a study of T-cell reconstitution after alpha-beta-depleted transplantation in children. TCRdb re-called the PCR reads with MiXCR, one entry per CDR3 protein. The sample has some 830,000 distinct CDR3 sequences, around 17% seen once. The material was PBMCs, mostly from graft donor cells, obtained 360 days after TCRalphabeta/CD19-depleted stem cell transplant. The origin of the receptors is a male patient between 5 and 17 years old who had a stem cell transplant for acute lymphoblastic leukemia, so the T cells may come from the graft donor. Each CDR3 is given with its conserved first and last residue. D genes are given only for firm matches. For some rows the clone size is stated as once, few or many, or as a class when expanded; others skip it.

V,size,D,J,CDR3,DNA
TRBV5-1,many,-,TRBJ1-1,CASSLRGLNTEAFF,TGTGCCAGCAGTTTGCGGGGGCTGAACACTGAAGCTTTCTTT
TRBV7-3,-,TRBD2,TRBJ2-2,CASSKEELAVNTGELFF,TGTGCCAGCTCCAAGGAGGAACTAGCGGTTAACACCGGGGAGCTGTTTTTT
TRBV12-3/TRBV12-4,-,TRBD1,TRBJ2-2,CASSLRQGANGELFF,TGTGCCAGCAGTTTGAGACAGGGGGCGAACGGGGAGCTGTTTTTT
TRBV11-2,many,TRBD1,TRBJ1-6,CASSQGQNNSPLHF,TGTGCCAGCAGCCAGGGACAGAATAATTCACCCCTCCACTTT
TRBV6-5,few,TRBD1,TRBJ2-1,CASSNRGSYNEQFF,TGTGCCAGCAGTAACAGGGGATCCTACAATGAGCAGTTCTTC
TRBV7-8,many,TRBD1,TRBJ2-3,CASSLYRGVVTSTDTQYF,TGTGCCAGCAGCTTATACAGGGGAGTTGTCACTAGCACAGATACGCAGTATTTT
TRBV5-1,many,-,TRBJ2-7,CASSSVPYEQYF,TGCGCCAGCAGCTCTGTACCTTACGAGCAGTACTTC
TRBV5-1,-,TRBD1,TRBJ1-1,CASSTGEAVTEAFF,TGCGCCAGCAGCACAGGGGAAGCGGTCACTGAAGCTTTCTTT
TRBV7-9,few,-,TRBJ1-5,CASSLAISNQPQHF,TGTGCCAGCAGCTTAGCGATTAGCAATCAGCCCCAGCATTTT
TRBV7-8,many,-,TRBJ2-4,CASSLNGLAKNIQYF,TGTGCCAGCAGCTTGAACGGGTTAGCCAAAAACATTCAGTACTTC
TRBV5-1,few,TRBD1,TRBJ1-1,CASSPGQGPVYLMNTEAFF,TGCGCCAGTAGCCCGGGACAGGGGCCCGTCTATCTTATGAACACTGAAGCTTTCTTT
TRBV20-1,-,-,TRBJ1-2,CSARGQGDGYTF,TGCAGTGCTAGAGGGCAGGGCGATGGCTACACCTTC
TRBV4-2,many,-,TRBJ2-7,CASSQDRTYEQYF,TGTGCCAGCAGCCAAGACAGGACCTACGAGCAGTACTTC
TRBV14,-,-,TRBJ2-7,CASSHGRYPSYEQYF,TGTGCCAGCAGCCACGGCAGATACCCCTCCTACGAGCAGTACTTC
TRBV5-1,few,TRBD2,TRBJ2-2,CASSLYSGRSIGELFF,TGCGCCAGCAGCTTATATAGCGGGAGGTCGATCGGGGAGCTGTTTTTT
TRBV19,-,TRBD1,TRBJ2-7,CASSISGPGQGSEQYF,TGTGCCAGTAGTATCTCGGGCCCGGGACAGGGGAGCGAGCAGTACTTC
TRBV5-1,many,-,TRBJ1-1,CASSFMGGDTEAFF,TGCGCCAGCAGCTTTATGGGAGGGGACACTGAAGCTTTCTTT
TRBV4-1,-,TRBD1,TRBJ1-6,CASSQEWAGGIYNSPLHF,TGCGCCAGCAGCCAAGAATGGGCAGGGGGAATTTATAATTCACCCCTCCACTTT
TRBV12-3/TRBV12-4,many,TRBD1,TRBJ2-7,CASSFPDRVLYEQYF,TGTGCCAGCAGTTTTCCGGACAGGGTACTCTACGAGCAGTACTTC
TRBV7-7,-,-,TRBJ2-2,CASSLGRRNTGELFF,TGTGCCAGCAGCTTAGGGCGGAGGAACACCGGGGAGCTGTTTTTT
TRBV7-9,few,-,TRBJ2-1,CASSLEFHEQFF,TGTGCCAGCAGCTTAGAATTTCATGAGCAGTTCTTC
TRBV6-2/TRBV6-3,-,-,TRBJ2-3,CASSYNLPTDTQYF,TGTGCCAGCAGTTACAACCTACCCACAGATACGCAGTATTTT
TRBV6-2/TRBV6-3,-,-,TRBJ2-2,CASLINLYTGELFF,TGTGCCAGCTTGATTAACTTATACACCGGGGAGCTGTTTTTT
TRBV9,-,-,TRBJ2-7,CASSVGQAVAEQYF,TGTGCCAGCAGCGTAGGACAGGCCGTCGCCGAGCAGTACTTC
TRBV29-1,-,TRBD1,TRBJ2-5,CSVVRDRETQYF,TGCAGCGTTGTAAGGGACAGGGAGACCCAGTACTTC
TRBV7-3,few,TRBD1,TRBJ2-2,CASSLIGTGGTGELFF,TGTGCCAGCAGCTTAATTGGGACAGGGGGCACCGGGGAGCTGTTTTTT
TRBV5-1,few,TRBD2,TRBJ2-7,CASSKELAGANEQYF,TGCGCCAGCAGCAAAGAACTAGCGGGAGCAAACGAGCAGTACTTC
TRBV14,-,-,TRBJ2-5,CASSYSWGLQETQYF,TGTGCCAGCAGCTACAGCTGGGGGCTCCAAGAGACCCAGTACTTC
TRBV6-6,many,-,TRBJ1-4,CASSYGLQEKLFF,TGTGCCAGCAGTTACGGTTTGCAGGAAAAACTGTTTTTT
TRBV5-6,few,TRBD2,TRBJ2-3,CASSSGRIWGTDTQYF,TGTGCCAGCAGCTCCGGGAGGATTTGGGGCACAGATACGCAGTATTTT
TRBV6-2/TRBV6-3,many,TRBD2,TRBJ2-1,CASSYSGTINEQFF,TGTGCCAGCAGTTATAGCGGGACCATCAATGAGCAGTTCTTC
TRBV7-7,-,TRBD2,TRBJ2-2,CASSSLAGGPNGELFF,TGTGCCAGCAGCTCACTAGCGGGAGGGCCGAACGGGGAGCTGTTTTTT
TRBV5-1,few,-,TRBJ2-3,CASSLAKTAGTDTQYF,TGCGCCAGCAGCTTGGCCAAGACGGCAGGCACAGATACGCAGTATTTT
TRBV29-1,few,-,TRBJ2-2,CSAQQTNTGELFF,TGCAGCGCCCAACAAACGAACACCGGGGAGCTGTTTTTT
TRBV2,-,TRBD1,TRBJ2-7,CASRWTGHYEQYF,TGTGCCAGCAGGTGGACAGGCCACTACGAGCAGTACTTC
TRBV6-1,few,TRBD1,TRBJ2-1,CASRRIRDRAWNEQFF,TGTGCCAGCAGGCGAATCCGGGACAGGGCATGGAATGAGCAGTTCTTC